The clone carrying this T cell receptor beta chain was observed once. Its antigen is unidentified. TCRdb keeps only in-frame clones here, not all; method: immunoSEQ multiplex PCR. The sample consists of some 120,000 clones, more than 90% of them appearing once. The ends lost 5 bases at V and 4 bases at J; junction bases unmatched: 6. Germline CDR1 reads MNHEY; CDR2 reads SMNVEV (reference sequence). This CDR3 has 15 amino acids. This sample was taken from a study of graft-versus-host responses after intestinal transplantation. Whole-study findings and limits: GvH clones were identified in recipient marrow, with some first appearing in ileum or blood.

The clonotype comes from a human donor who received an intestinal transplant. The material sequenced was unstimulated CD4+ T cells sorted from spleen or lymph node cells, taken before intestinal transplant. The gene calls are TRBV27 and TRBJ2-1, with TRBD2 matching over 9 bases. The CDR3 loop reads CASSPSGATYNEQFF. CDR3 coding DNA: TGTGCCAGCAGTCCTAGCGGGGCGACATACAATGAGCAGTTCTTC.